Here is one T cell receptor (beta chain) with its context. Assay used: immunoSEQ multiplex PCR; TCRdb lists only in-frame clones, some missing. This sample carries 640,000 or so clones, around 87% of them seen once, and the ten largest clones take under 0.01%. The data were taken from a study of shared T cell receptors in the human thymus. V lost 0 bases to trimming and J lost 0 bases; unmatched junction nucleotides: 9. Germline V gene data show CDR1 as SGHAT and CDR2 as FQNNGV. The CDR3 extends over 18 amino acids. The sample also formed part of further work on human thymus T cells.

Sequenced: thymocytes. This chain links TRBV11-2 with TRBJ2-5; 8 bases fit TRBD2. The sequence was collected from a boy under two years old with a congenital heart defect. CDR3 residues: CASSLDRGGTADQETQYF. Written as DNA, the CDR3 is TGTGCCAGCAGCTTAGATCGGGGGGGCACAGCTGACCAAGAGACCCAGTACTTC. Together with reference TRBV11-2 and TRBJ2-5, the CDR3 gives the full variable domain: EAGVAQSPRYKIIEKRQSVAFWCNPISGHATLYWYQQILGQGPKLLIQFQNNGVVDDSQLPKDRFSAERLKGVDSTLKIQPAKLEDSAVYLCASSLDRGGTADQETQYFGPGTRLLVL.